The next 12 T cell receptor beta chains were all read from a single sample in a study of blood T cell repertoires in COVID-19. Method: immunoSEQ multiplex PCR; TCRdb's copy keeps in-frame clones and lacks some. The sample shows about 310,000 clones, around 90% of them seen only once. Sequencing input: PBMCs or T cells enriched from blood (not recorded which). The receptor set was obtained from a woman between 18 and 30 years old with acute COVID-19.

This chain links TRBV7-9 with TRBJ2-7; tentative D call: TRBD2 (6 bases). Trimming cost V 5 bases and J 0 bases, with 14 bases left between them. This CDR3 comprises 15 residues. Germline CDR1 reads SEHNR; CDR2 reads FQNEAQ (reference sequence). DNA of the CDR3: TGTGCCAGCAGCGCGTCCGGGACTCTCTCCTACGAGCAGTACTTC. This sequence encodes CASSASGTLSYEQYF.

The chain links TRBV5-1 to TRBJ1-5, with a tentative D call TRBD1 (5 bases). V was shortened by 2 bases and J by 2 bases, with 11 bases between the two germline ends. CDR3 length: 15 amino acids. Germline assignment: CDR1 SGHRS and CDR2 YFSETQ. In DNA, the CDR3 is TGCGCCAGCAGCTTCGGGGGATCGGGCAATCAGCCCCAGCATTTT. Translation: CASSFGGSGNQPQHF.

This clone was counted a single time. V gene TRBV6-5 combines with J gene TRBJ2-7; tentatively, D is TRBD1 (6 bases). CDR1 MNHEY and CDR2 SVGAGI come from the germline V gene. The CDR3 extends over 11 amino acids. Trimming stripped 7 bases from V and 6 bases from J, with 10 bases between. Written as DNA, the CDR3 is TGTGCCAGCACCAGGGGTGGCGAGCAGTACTTC. It codes for CASTRGGEQYF.

The V gene is TRBV5-1, the J gene TRBJ2-1, with TRBD2 matching 9 bases. Trimming took 4 bases from V and 5 from J; bases not matched to a gene: 7. The CDR3 extends over 15 amino acids. Germline CDR1 reads SGHRS; CDR2 reads YFSETQ. In nucleotides, the CDR3 is TGCGCCAGCAGCGTCGGGACTAGCTTGGACAATGAGCAGTTCTTC. Translated: CASSVGTSLDNEQFF.

With respect to this clone: The identical CDR3 is also encoded by other nucleotide sequences in the sample. The chain uses TRBV5-1 and TRBJ1-1; D possibly corresponds to TRBD1 (6 bases). Germline CDR1 is SGHRS and CDR2 is YFSETQ. This CDR3 comprises 13 residues. V was cut by 4 bases and J by 5 bases, with 12 bases left in between. Here the CDR3 reads CASSLTQGTEAFF. The CDR3 nucleotides are TGCGCCAGCAGCCTAACTCAGGGGACTGAAGCTTTCTTT.

The chain joins TRBV6-4 to TRBJ1-1; no reliable D call. CDR3 length: 13 amino acids. Germline loops: CDR1 MRHNA, CDR2 SNTAGT. V lost 2 bases to trimming and J lost 1 base, with 5 bases between them. CDR3 coding DNA: TGTGCCAGCAGTGACACTAAGAACACTGAAGCTTTCTTT. Translation gives CASSDTKNTEAFF.

This clone was observed a handful of times. The V call is TRBV6-4, the J call TRBJ1-1, with a tentative D call TRBD1 (6 bases). This CDR3 is built from 14 residues. Trimming removed 5 bases from V and 4 bases from J, with 14 bases in between. Germline lookup yields CDR1 MRHNA and CDR2 SNTAGT. CDR3: CASSPGQRGTEAFF. In DNA, the CDR3 is TGTGCCAGCAGTCCCGGACAGAGGGGCACTGAAGCTTTCTTT.

This chain joins TRBV4-1 and TRBJ1-1; 10 bases line up with TRBD1. The CDR3 has 14 amino acids. CDR1 is MGHRA, CDR2 YSYEKL, per germline. With 3 bases clipped from V and 5 bases from J, the junction kept 3 bases outside the gene matches. CDR3 DNA: TGCGCCAGCAGCCACGACAGGGGGCTAACTGAAGCTTTCTTT. Protein product: CASSHDRGLTEAFF.

This clone appeared a few times. J is TRBJ1-3 and V is TRBV7-9; D ambiguous. Deletions cut 5 bases from V and 0 bases from J, with 8 bases between. Germline CDR1 and CDR2: SEHNR and FQNEAQ (reference sequence). The CDR3 extends over 14 amino acids. The CDR3 protein is CASSPSISGNTIYF. The CDR3 region has the DNA TGTGCCAGCAGCCCCAGTATCTCTGGAAACACCATATATTTT.

The chain uses TRBV7-9 and TRBJ2-7, with 8 bases identical to TRBD1. CDR1 and CDR2 from the germline V gene are SEHNR and FQNEAQ (reference sequence). Losses at the gene ends were 1 base for V and 12 bases for J; bases not matched to a gene: 5. The CDR3 extends over 12 amino acids. Written as DNA, the CDR3 is TGTGCCAGCAGCTTAGAGGGACAGGTGTGGTACTTC. Its translation is CASSLEGQVWYF.

The rearrangement joins TRBV27 to TRBJ1-6, with D possibly TRBD1 on 6 matching bases. This CDR3 has 15 residues. CDR1 is MNHEY, CDR2 SMNVEV, per germline (reference sequence). The V end was cut by 2 bases, the J end by 6 bases, with 11 bases between. The CDR3 DNA reads TGTGCCAGCAGTTTAATAGCAGGGGCTAATTCACCCCTCCACTTT. Translating it yields CASSLIAGANSPLHF.

The CDR3 sequence: CASSLQGASNTEAFF. The CDR3 DNA reads TGTGCCAGTAGTTTGCAGGGGGCGTCGAACACTGAAGCTTTCTTT. This chain uses TRBV19 with TRBJ1-1; 8 bases agree with TRBD1. The V and J ends lost 5 bases and 1 base, in that order; junction bases with no gene match: 6. CDR1 and CDR2 (germline): LNHDA, SQIVND (reference sequence). The CDR3 contains 15 residues.